Each of the 23 T cell receptor beta chains below was sequenced from the same sample in a study of blood T cell repertoires in COVID-19. This table comes from immunoSEQ multiplex PCR, and its TCRdb copy is limited to in-frame clones, with some not included. The sample contains 300,000 to 400,000 clones, 88% of which appear only once. The sample comprised PBMCs or T cells enriched from blood (not recorded which). Receptors originate from a woman in her 30s with acute COVID-19.

The rearrangement joins TRBV10-3 to TRBJ1-1; D unresolved. The CDR3 has 15 residues. V was pared by 3 bases and J by 1 base, with 12 bases between. Germline lookup yields CDR1 ENHRY and CDR2 SYGVKD. The CDR3 DNA follows: TGTGCCATCAGTGACCCGCGGGTTAGGAACACTGAAGCTTTCTTT. It codes for CAISDPRVRNTEAFF.

This chain joins TRBV19 and TRBJ2-1, with a tentative D call TRBD2 (7 bases). Germline values: CDR1 LNHDA, CDR2 SQIVND (reference sequence). This CDR3 contains 17 residues. Trimming cost V 1 base and J 0 bases, with 13 bases left between them. CDR3 protein: CASSIGGGFSSYNEQFF. CDR3 in DNA: TGTGCCAGTAGTATAGGGGGGGGCTTTAGCTCCTACAATGAGCAGTTCTTC.

This chain links TRBV6-5 with TRBJ2-5, with 14 nucleotides matching TRBD2. V lost 5 bases, J lost 5 bases, and 4 bases stayed unmatched. The CDR3 runs 15 residues. CDR1 is MNHEY and CDR2 is SVGAGI in the germline V gene. The CDR3 region is CASSPGLAGGETQYF. CDR3 nucleotide sequence: TGTGCCAGCAGTCCCGGACTAGCGGGGGGCGAGACCCAGTACTTC.

The table lists this clone with a count of one. The chain uses TRBV2 and TRBJ2-7; TRBD1 agrees at 7 bases. The CDR3 sequence is 14 residues long. Germline V gene sequence: CDR1 SNHLY, CDR2 FYNNEI. V shed 4 bases and J 2 bases; nucleotides not matched to a gene: 5. This CDR3 reads CASSGGQEPYEQYF. The CDR3 nucleotides are TGTGCCAGCAGTGGCGGACAGGAGCCCTACGAGCAGTACTTC.

CDR3 protein: CASSQAPAGANTEAFF. The DNA of the CDR3 is TGTGCCAGCAGTCAAGCCCCAGCCGGAGCGAACACTGAAGCTTTCTTT. The V gene is TRBV6-2 or TRBV6-3, the J gene TRBJ1-1; no clear D. V lost 5 bases to trimming and J lost 1 base, with 17 bases between them. The CDR3 covers 16 residues. Germline CDR1 reads MNHEY; CDR2 reads SVGEGT.

The chain uses TRBV24-1 and TRBJ2-1; 8 nucleotides line up with TRBD1. The CDR3 runs 15 residues. V was clipped by 5 bases and J by 3 bases; unmatched bases: 5. CDR1 KGHDR and CDR2 SFDVKD come from the germline V gene. CDR3 residues: CATSVTDRDYNEQFF. In nucleotides, the CDR3 is TGTGCCACCAGTGTGACGGACAGGGACTACAATGAGCAGTTCTTC.

The chain combines TRBV6-7 with TRBJ2-3; 12 bases agree with TRBD1. TRBV6-7 is placed among ORFs of uncertain function. V lost 5 bases to trimming and J lost 5 bases; unmatched junction nucleotides: 11. The CDR3 runs 17 residues. The CDR3 loop reads CASSPPWDRGHIDTQYF. CDR3 in DNA: TGTGCCAGCAGTCCCCCCTGGGACAGGGGGCATATAGATACGCAGTATTTT.

V gene TRBV2 combines with J gene TRBJ1-5; D not resolved. Trimming removed 1 base at V and 4 bases at J, with 8 bases between. The CDR3 consists of 14 residues. Germline CDR1 and CDR2: SNHLY and FYNNEI. Here the CDR3 DNA reads TGTGCCAGCAGTGAAGGGCTCGGGAATCAGCCCCAGCATTTT. The encoded protein is CASSEGLGNQPQHF. The whole variable domain, remainder taken from reference TRBV2 and TRBJ1-5, is EPEVTQTPSHQVTQMGQEVILRCVPISNHLYFYWYRQILGQKVEFLVSFYNNEISEKSEIFDDQFSVERPDGSNFTLKIRSTKLEDSAMYFCASSEGLGNQPQHFGDGTRLSIL.

The rearrangement uses TRBV5-1 and TRBJ2-7; D possibly corresponds to TRBD2 (6 bases). Trimming cost V 4 bases and J 2 bases, with 16 bases left between them. Germline CDR1 SGHRS, CDR2 YFSETQ. The CDR3 loop spans 15 amino acids. The CDR3 spells CASSGDQGLTYEQYF. The CDR3, as DNA: TGCGCCAGCAGCGGTGACCAGGGACTGACCTACGAGCAGTACTTC.

The table lists this clone with a count of one. The rearrangement links TRBV2 to TRBJ2-7; D perhaps matches TRBD1 (6 bases). The CDR3 has 13 residues. V gave up 9 bases and J gave up 2 bases, with 14 bases separating them. Germline loops: CDR1 SNHLY, CDR2 FYNNEI. The CDR3 DNA reads TGTGCCAGTGGGGGCGGTCGGGCCTACGAGCAGTACTTC. Amino acids: CASGGGRAYEQYF.

This CDR3 is CATSEEDQPQHF. CDR3 bases: TGTGCCACCAGTGAGGAGGACCAGCCCCAGCATTTT. The rearrangement uses TRBV24-1 and TRBJ1-5; D gene unclear. The CDR3 is 12 amino acids. Trimming stripped 4 bases from V and 7 bases from J, with 7 bases between. In germline, CDR1 is KGHDR, CDR2 SFDVKD.

The chain carries TRBV11-3 and TRBJ2-7, with 11 bases aligning to TRBD1. The ends lost 5 bases at V and 4 bases at J; junction bases unmatched: 4. The CDR3 is 14 residues long. Germline V gene lookup returns CDR1 SGHNT and CDR2 YENEEA. In DNA form, the CDR3 reads TGTGCCAGCAGCCTAGGGACAGGGGGATACGAGCAGTACTTC. This sequence encodes CASSLGTGGYEQYF.

This rearrangement joins TRBV9 to TRBJ2-1, with D possibly being TRBD1 (5 bases). The germline V gene encodes CDR1 SGDLS and CDR2 YYNGEE. This CDR3 is built from 15 residues. Trimming stripped 2 bases from V and 3 bases from J, with 12 bases between. Here the CDR3 reads CASSVAGLFYNEQFF. The CDR3 nucleotides read TGTGCCAGCAGCGTGGCAGGGTTGTTCTACAATGAGCAGTTCTTC.

This sequence joins TRBV6-6 and TRBJ1-6, with 9 bases aligning to TRBD1. The trim removed 6 bases at V and 8 bases at J, leaving 11 bases unmatched. Germline V gene sequence: CDR1 MNHNY, CDR2 SVGAGI (reference sequence). The CDR3 has 16 residues. The CDR3, as DNA: TGTGCCAGCAGGTCACCTGGACAGGGGCCGTATTCACCCCTCCACTTT. Its protein product is CASRSPGQGPYSPLHF.

The chain employs TRBV4-1 and TRBJ2-1, with unresolved D. The ends were cut back, 1 base at V and 2 bases at J, with 12 bases in the middle. This CDR3 has 16 residues. Germline CDR1 and CDR2: MGHRA and YSYEKL. The CDR3 nucleotides read TGCGCCAGCAGCCAAGTTAACCTAGTGACCTACAATGAGCAGTTCTTC. Translating it yields CASSQVNLVTYNEQFF.

CDR3 loop: CASSPLQGSHEQYF. The CDR3 DNA sequence: TGTGCCAGCTCACCACTACAGGGGAGCCACGAGCAGTACTTC. The V and J genes are TRBV18 and TRBJ2-7, with TRBD1 matching 7 bases. The germline V gene encodes CDR1 KGHSH and CDR2 LQKENI. The CDR3 totals 14 residues. The V gene end was trimmed by 1 base and the J gene end by 5 bases; junction bases not matched to a gene: 5.

The chain employs TRBV24-1 and TRBJ1-1, with 12 nucleotides matching TRBD1. The CDR3 covers 17 residues. Germline CDR1 KGHDR, CDR2 SFDVKD. V lost 5 bases to trimming and J lost 5 bases; unmatched junction nucleotides: 11. The CDR3 loop is CATSGRRDRGPGTEAFF. DNA of the CDR3: TGTGCCACCAGTGGTCGGCGGGACAGGGGGCCGGGGACTGAAGCTTTCTTT.

The chain couples TRBV12-2 to TRBJ2-7; the table names TRBD2, a call not compared with the DNA. TRBV12-2 is termed a pseudogene. The CDR3 has 17 amino acids. DNA of the CDR3: TGTGCAAGTCGCTTATTATTAGCGGGGGAGGAAATGTACGAGCAGTACTTC. Translating gives CASRLLLAGEEMYEQYF.

This chain joins TRBV7-7 and TRBJ2-7; 9 nucleotides align to TRBD1. Trimming removed 5 bases from V and 3 bases from J; junction bases left unmatched: 2. The CDR3 covers 13 residues. CDR1 and CDR2 from the germline V gene are SSHAT and FNYEAQ (reference sequence). Here the CDR3 DNA reads TGTGCCAGCAGCCGGGACAGGGACTACGAGCAGTACTTC. Protein product: CASSRDRDYEQYF.

The chain employs TRBV5-6 and TRBJ1-5, with D possibly being TRBD1 (5 bases). Germline CDR1 reads SGHDT; CDR2 reads YYEEEE. This CDR3 has 19 amino acids. V gave up 0 bases and J gave up 3 bases, with 22 bases separating them. CDR3 nucleotide sequence: TGTGCCAGCAGCTTGGAGTTGAGCAGGGAGGAGAGGGTCAATCAGCCCCAGCATTTT. Its protein is CASSLELSREERVNQPQHF. Full variable domain (rest looked up from reference TRBV5-6 and TRBJ1-5): DAGVTQSPTHLIKTRGQQVTLRCSPKSGHDTVSWYQQALGQGPQFIFQYYEEEERQRGNFPDRFSGHQFPNYSSELNVNALLLGDSALYLCASSLELSREERVNQPQHFGDGTRLSIL.

The rearrangement uses TRBV6-5 and TRBJ2-1; TRBD1 aligns across 11 bases. Germline CDR1 is MNHEY and CDR2 is SVGAGI. Trimming took 5 bases from V and 8 from J; bases not matched to a gene: 8. This CDR3 has 15 amino acids. The CDR3 nucleotides read TGTGCCAGCAGTCAGGGACAGGGGGAGGTTTATGAGCAGTTCTTC. Translating gives CASSQGQGEVYEQFF.

The V gene is TRBV29-1, the J gene TRBJ2-1; D uncertain. The CDR3 extends over 11 amino acids. Germline CDR1 and CDR2: SQVTM and ANQGSEA. Trimming left V 6 bases short and J 7 bases short, with 10 bases between. The CDR3 loop reads CSVVTENEQFF. The CDR3 bases are TGCAGCGTGGTAACAGAAAATGAGCAGTTCTTC.

For this clone: Additional DNA sequences in this sample encode the identical CDR3. The chain joins TRBV20-1 to TRBJ1-2, with D possibly TRBD1 on 6 matching bases. V dropped 2 bases and J dropped 5 bases, with 6 bases sitting between them. The CDR3 consists of 11 residues. Germline values: CDR1 DFQATT, CDR2 SNEGSKA (reference sequence). For the CDR3, the DNA is TGCAGTGCTAGAACAGGGTATGGCTACACCTTC. It is translated as CSARTGYGYTF.